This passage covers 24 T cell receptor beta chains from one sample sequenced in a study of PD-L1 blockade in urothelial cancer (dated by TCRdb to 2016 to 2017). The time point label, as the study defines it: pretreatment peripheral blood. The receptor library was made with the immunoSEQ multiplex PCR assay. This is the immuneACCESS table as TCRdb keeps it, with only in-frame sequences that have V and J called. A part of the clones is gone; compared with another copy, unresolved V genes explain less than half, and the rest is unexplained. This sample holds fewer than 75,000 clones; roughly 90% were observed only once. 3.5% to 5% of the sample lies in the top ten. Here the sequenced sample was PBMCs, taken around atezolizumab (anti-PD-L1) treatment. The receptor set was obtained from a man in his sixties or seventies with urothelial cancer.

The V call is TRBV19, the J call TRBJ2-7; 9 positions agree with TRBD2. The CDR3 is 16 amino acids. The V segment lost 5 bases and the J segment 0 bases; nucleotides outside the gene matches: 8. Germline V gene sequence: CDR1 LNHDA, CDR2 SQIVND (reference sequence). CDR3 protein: CASSPLAGGPSYEQYF. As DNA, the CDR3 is TGTGCCAGTAGTCCACTCGCGGGAGGGCCCTCCTACGAGCAGTACTTC.

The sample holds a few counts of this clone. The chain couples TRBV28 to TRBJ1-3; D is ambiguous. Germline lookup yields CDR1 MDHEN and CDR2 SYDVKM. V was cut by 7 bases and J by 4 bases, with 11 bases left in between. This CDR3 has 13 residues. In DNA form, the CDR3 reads TGTGCCAGCACCGCGGCGGGGGGAAACACCATATATTTT. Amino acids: CASTAAGGNTIYF.

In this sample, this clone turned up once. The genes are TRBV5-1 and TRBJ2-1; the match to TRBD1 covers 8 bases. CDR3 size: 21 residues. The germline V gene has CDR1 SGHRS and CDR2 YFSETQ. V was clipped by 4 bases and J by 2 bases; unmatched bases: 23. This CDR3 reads CASSQTTRQGTGERAYNEQFF. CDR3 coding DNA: TGCGCCAGCAGCCAGACGACCCGACAGGGGACGGGAGAGAGGGCCTACAATGAGCAGTTCTTC.

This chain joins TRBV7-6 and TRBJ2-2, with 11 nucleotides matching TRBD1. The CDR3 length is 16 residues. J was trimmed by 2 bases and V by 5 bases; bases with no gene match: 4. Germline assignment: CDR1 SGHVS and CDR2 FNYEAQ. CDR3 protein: CASSPRTGGNTGELFF. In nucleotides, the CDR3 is TGTGCCAGCAGCCCAAGGACAGGGGGCAACACCGGGGAGCTGTTTTTT.

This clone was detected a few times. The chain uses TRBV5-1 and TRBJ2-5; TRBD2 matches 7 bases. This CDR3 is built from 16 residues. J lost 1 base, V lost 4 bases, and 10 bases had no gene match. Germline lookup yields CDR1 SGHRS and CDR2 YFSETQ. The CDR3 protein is CASSLGGVGSQETQYF. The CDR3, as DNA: TGCGCCAGCAGCCTGGGGGGGGTGGGCAGCCAAGAGACCCAGTACTTC.

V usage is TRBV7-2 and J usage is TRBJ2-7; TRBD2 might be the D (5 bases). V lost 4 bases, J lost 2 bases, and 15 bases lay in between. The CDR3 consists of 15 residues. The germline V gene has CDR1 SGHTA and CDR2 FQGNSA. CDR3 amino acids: CASSSRAAGPYEQYF. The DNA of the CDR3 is TGTGCCAGCAGCTCGAGGGCAGCCGGCCCCTACGAGCAGTACTTC.

The CDR3 DNA follows: TGTGCCAGCAGCTCCCCACATTTAACCTACGAGCAGTACTTC. As protein: CASSSPHLTYEQYF. The J gene is TRBJ2-7, the V gene TRBV7-9; no firm D call. The germline CDR1 and CDR2 sequences are SEHNR and FQNEAQ (reference sequence). The V end lost 4 bases, the J end lost 2 bases, and 12 bases lay between the germline ends. The CDR3 spans 14 residues.

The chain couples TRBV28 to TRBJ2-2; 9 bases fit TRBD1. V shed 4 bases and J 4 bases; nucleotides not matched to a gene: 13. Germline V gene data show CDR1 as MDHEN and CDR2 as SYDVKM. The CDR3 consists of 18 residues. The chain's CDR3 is CASSSDRGLKGSTGELFF. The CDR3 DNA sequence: TGTGCCAGCAGTTCGGACAGGGGACTCAAAGGGAGCACCGGGGAGCTGTTTTTT. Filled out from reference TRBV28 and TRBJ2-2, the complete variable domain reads DVKVTQSSRYLVKRTGEKVFLECVQDMDHENMFWYRQDPGLGLRLIYFSYDVKMKEKGDIPEGYSVSREKKERFSLILESASTNQTSMYLCASSSDRGLKGSTGELFFGEGSRLTVL.

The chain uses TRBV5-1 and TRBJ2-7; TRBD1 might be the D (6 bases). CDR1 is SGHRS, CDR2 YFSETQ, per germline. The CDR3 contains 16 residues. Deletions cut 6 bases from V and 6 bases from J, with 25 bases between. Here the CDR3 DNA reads TGCGCCAGCACCATTACCCTTCAGGGGACCCCCTCCGAGCAGTACTTC. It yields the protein CASTITLQGTPSEQYF. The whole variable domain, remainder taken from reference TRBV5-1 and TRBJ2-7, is KAGVTQTPRYLIKTRGQQVTLSCSPISGHRSVSWYQQTPGQGLQFLFEYFSETQRNKGNFPGRFSGRQFSNSRSEMNVSTLELGDSALYLCASTITLQGTPSEQYFGPGTRLTVT.

CDR3 sequence: CASNLLSGSGAGELFF. DNA of the CDR3: TGCGCCAGCAACCTTCTTAGCGGGAGTGGTGCCGGGGAGCTGTTTTTT. This rearrangement joins TRBV5-1 to TRBJ2-2; TRBD2 matches at 9 bases. The V gene's germline CDR1 is SGHRS and CDR2 YFSETQ. J lost 6 bases, V lost 6 bases, and 12 bases had no gene match. The length of the CDR3 is 16 residues.

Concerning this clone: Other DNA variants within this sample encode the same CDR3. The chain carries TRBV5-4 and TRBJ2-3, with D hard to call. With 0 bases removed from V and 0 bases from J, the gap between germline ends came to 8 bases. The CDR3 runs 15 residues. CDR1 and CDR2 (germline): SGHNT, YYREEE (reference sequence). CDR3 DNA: TGTGCCAGCAGCTTGGCCTCTACTAGCACAGATACGCAGTATTTT. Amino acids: CASSLASTSTDTQYF.

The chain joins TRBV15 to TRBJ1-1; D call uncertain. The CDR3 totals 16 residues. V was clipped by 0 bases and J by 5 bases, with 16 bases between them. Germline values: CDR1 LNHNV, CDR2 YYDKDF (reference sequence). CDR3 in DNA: TGTGCCACCAGCAGAGATTTTATCAAGGGAGGGACTGAAGCTTTCTTT. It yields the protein CATSRDFIKGGTEAFF.

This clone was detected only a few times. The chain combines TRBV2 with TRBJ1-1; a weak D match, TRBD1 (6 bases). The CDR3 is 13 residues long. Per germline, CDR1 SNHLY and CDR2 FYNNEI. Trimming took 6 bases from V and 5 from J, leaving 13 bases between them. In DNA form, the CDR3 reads TGTGCCAGCAGAGATAGGGGGAAGACTGAAGCTTTCTTT. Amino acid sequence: CASRDRGKTEAFF. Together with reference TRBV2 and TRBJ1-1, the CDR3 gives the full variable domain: EPEVTQTPSHQVTQMGQEVILRCVPISNHLYFYWYRQILGQKVEFLVSFYNNEISEKSEIFDDQFSVERPDGSNFTLKIRSTKLEDSAMYFCASRDRGKTEAFFGQGTRLTVV.

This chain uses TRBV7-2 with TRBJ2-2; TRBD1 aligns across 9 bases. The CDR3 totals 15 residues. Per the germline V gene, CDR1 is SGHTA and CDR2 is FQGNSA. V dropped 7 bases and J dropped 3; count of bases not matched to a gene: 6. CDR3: CASNSRQGDTGELFF. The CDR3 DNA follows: TGTGCCAGCAACTCAAGACAGGGGGACACCGGGGAGCTGTTTTTT.

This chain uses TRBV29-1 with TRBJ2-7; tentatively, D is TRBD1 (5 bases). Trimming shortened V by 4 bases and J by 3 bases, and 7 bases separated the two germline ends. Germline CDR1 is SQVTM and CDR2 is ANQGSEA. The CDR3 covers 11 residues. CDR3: CSVARDYEQYF. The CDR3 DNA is TGCAGCGTTGCCAGGGACTACGAGCAGTACTTC.

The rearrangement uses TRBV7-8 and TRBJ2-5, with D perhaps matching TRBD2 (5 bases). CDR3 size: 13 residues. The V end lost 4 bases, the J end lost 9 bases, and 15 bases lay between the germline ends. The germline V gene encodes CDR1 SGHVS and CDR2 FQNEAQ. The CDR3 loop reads CASSSTPSRAQYF. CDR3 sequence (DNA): TGTGCCAGCAGCTCGACCCCTTCGAGGGCCCAGTACTTC.

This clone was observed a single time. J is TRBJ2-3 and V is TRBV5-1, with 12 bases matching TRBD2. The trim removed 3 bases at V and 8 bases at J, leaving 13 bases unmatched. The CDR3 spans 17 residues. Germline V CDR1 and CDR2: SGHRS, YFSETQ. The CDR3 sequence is CASSWNQLAGGTGTQYF. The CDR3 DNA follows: TGCGCCAGCAGCTGGAACCAACTAGCGGGAGGAACGGGTACGCAGTATTTT.

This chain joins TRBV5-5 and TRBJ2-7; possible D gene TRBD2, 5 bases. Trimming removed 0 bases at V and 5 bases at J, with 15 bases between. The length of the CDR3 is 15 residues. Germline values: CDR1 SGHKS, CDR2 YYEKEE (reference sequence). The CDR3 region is CASSLEGVPSHEQYF. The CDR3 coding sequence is TGTGCCAGCAGCTTGGAGGGAGTCCCAAGTCACGAGCAGTACTTC.

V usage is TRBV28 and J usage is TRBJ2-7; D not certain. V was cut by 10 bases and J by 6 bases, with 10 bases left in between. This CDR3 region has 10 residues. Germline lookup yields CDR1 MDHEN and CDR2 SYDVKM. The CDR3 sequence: CATRLGEQYF. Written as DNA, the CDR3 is TGTGCCACTCGACTGGGCGAGCAGTACTTC.

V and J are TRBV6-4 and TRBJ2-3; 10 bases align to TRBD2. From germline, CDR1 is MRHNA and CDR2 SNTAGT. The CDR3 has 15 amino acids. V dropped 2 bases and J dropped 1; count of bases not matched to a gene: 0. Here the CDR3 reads CASSDGTSGTDTQYF. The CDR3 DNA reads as TGTGCCAGCAGTGACGGGACTAGCGGCACAGATACGCAGTATTTT.

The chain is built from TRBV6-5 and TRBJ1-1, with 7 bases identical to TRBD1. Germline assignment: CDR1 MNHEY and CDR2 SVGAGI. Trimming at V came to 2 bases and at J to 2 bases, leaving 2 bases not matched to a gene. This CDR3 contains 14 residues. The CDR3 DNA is TGTGCCAGCAGTTACGGACAGGTAAACACTGAAGCTTTCTTT. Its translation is CASSYGQVNTEAFF.

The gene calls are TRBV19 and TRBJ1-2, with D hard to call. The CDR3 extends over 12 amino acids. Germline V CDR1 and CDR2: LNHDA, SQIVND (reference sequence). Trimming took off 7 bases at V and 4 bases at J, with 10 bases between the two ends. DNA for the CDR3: TGTGCCAGTATGCGGGCGGGCTATGGCTACACCTTC. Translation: CASMRAGYGYTF.

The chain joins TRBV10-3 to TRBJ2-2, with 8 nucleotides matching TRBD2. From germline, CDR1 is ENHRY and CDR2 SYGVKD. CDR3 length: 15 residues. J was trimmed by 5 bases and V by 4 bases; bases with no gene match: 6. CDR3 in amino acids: CAISAGGPGTGELFF. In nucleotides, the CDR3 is TGTGCCATCAGTGCGGGAGGGCCGGGTACCGGGGAGCTGTTTTTT.

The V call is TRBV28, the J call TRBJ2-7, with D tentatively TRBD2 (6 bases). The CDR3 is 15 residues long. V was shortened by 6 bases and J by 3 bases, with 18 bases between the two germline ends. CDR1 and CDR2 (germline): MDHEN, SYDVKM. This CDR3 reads CASRGGPLGVYEQYF. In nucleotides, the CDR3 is TGTGCCAGCAGGGGGGGACCCCTCGGGGTCTACGAGCAGTACTTC.